This T cell receptor (beta chain) was found in a study of T cell responses to AZD1222 COVID-19 vaccine (dated by TCRdb to the early 2020s). About the investigation overall: AZD1222 recipients with second doses at about 4 weeks or about 12 weeks were pooled, because spike-specific TCR depth and breadth did not differ between schedules. TCR sequencing covered fewer than 250 trial participants: 207 given two doses of AZD1222 and around 25 given two doses of MenACWY control vaccine. Trial participants were enrolled by age into subgroups of 18-55, 56-69 and 70-plus years, and about 150, 27 and 61 TCR-sequenced participants, respectively, were included in these subgroups. Overall results and qualifications from the work: Participants were mostly white British, with more females than males. The authors suggested clonal diversity may have been underestimated. Because no samples from the day 14 peak response were available, repertoires could be characterized only after the peak T cell response. Reportedly, close to half of the unique spike-specific TCRs recognized epitopes lying outside the regions that are mutated in the B.1.351 and B.1.1.7 variants. Conclusions about previously exposed vaccinees were limited because only six AZD1222 recipients were SARS-CoV-2 seropositive at baseline. The 56-69-year group was small, and its depth increase did not reach significance, likely because of low power. Spike-specific TCR breadth and depth rose significantly after two AZD1222 doses compared with day 0 and with MenACWY recipients. The vaccine-associated CD4 TCRs covered the entire spike protein, and the dominant responses fell in regions 160-218 and 743-854.

The time point label of this sample denotes: baseline before first vaccination. The vaccinee samples were drawn from two UK trials, COV001 and COV002, one of which was a single-blind randomized controlled phase 2/3 trial testing AZD1222 (ChAdOx1 nCoV-19) in healthy adults. Trial participant PBMC samples were collected at day 0 and day 28 after the second dose for TCRbeta chain sequencing. The germline V end is reduced by 1 base and the J end by 1 base; junction bases left unmatched: 6. For CDR1 and CDR2, the germline V gene lists LGHNT and FRNRAP. The CDR3 holds 17 amino acids from the cysteine to the phenylalanine. Just the 51-base CDR3 DNA is kept, in frame starting at base 1. Of note for this clone: Its antigen target is currently unknown. No base-level quality is on record; no much larger clone is a single base apart.

The CDR3 regions of human TCRbeta chains were subjected to immunosequencing. Processing in the source paper ran as follows. Repertoire TCRs were matched against a reference library of SARS-CoV-2-specific TCRs generated with the MIRA antigen-specificity platform. Breadth meant the fraction of unique TCRs that were SARS-CoV-2-associated, whereas depth meant the fraction of total T cells that were SARS-CoV-2-associated. Using the MIRA data, each spike-specific TCR was assigned both to the spike region to which the TCR was reactive and to a CD4 or CD8 class. Log10-transformed breadth and depth values were compared by one-way ANOVA with Sidak's multiple comparisons tests. Drawn from immuneACCESS, this table holds only the in-frame rearrangements with V and J called that TCRdb kept. Clones are partly lost; checked studies trace under half to an unresolved V gene and leave the rest unexplained. V, J and clone size reflect that table, while D and trimming were determined from the DNA. The sample includes approximately 100,000 clones, with approximately 92% observed a single time. The ten largest make up roughly 1.1% of the sample.

This TCR derives from an adult in good health. Material: peripheral blood, obtained on day 0 of AZD1222 vaccination. The chain couples TRBV12-5 to TRBJ2-2; 7 central nucleotides agree with TRBD2. The CDR3 protein is CASGLGLAVLNTGELFF. The sequenced DNA: TGTGCTAGTGGTTTGGGGCTAGCGGTGCTGAACACCGGGGAGCTGTTTTTT.